This T cell receptor beta chain was identified in a study of Graves' ophthalmopathy and Graves' hyperthyroidism. V gave up 5 bases and J gave up 3 bases, with 14 bases separating them. This CDR3 region has 14 residues. Germline CDR1 and CDR2: DFQATT and SNEGSKA (reference sequence). This clonotype was seen a few times. Stable hyperthyroidism denotes an absence of ophthalmopathy throughout 18 months of follow-up. Beta-chain TCR CDR3 regions were amplified from RNA transcripts. An opening RT-PCR round employed HTBI primers and preceded a second-round multiplex PCR. TCRdb recomputed calls from the multiplex PCR reads with MiXCR, one row per CDR3 protein. The sample lists some 380,000 distinct CDR3 sequences, about 16% occurring once.

The chain has TRBV20-1 and TRBJ1-5, with TRBD1 as a possible D gene (6 bases). The clonotype was recovered from a woman aged 18-29 years with stable Graves' hyperthyroidism. The sequenced material came from peripheral blood. CDR3 in amino acids: CSAGSGGDNQPQHF. The CDR3 DNA reads TGCAGTGCTGGGTCCGGGGGCGACAATCAGCCCCAGCATTTT.